The 2 T cell receptor beta chains in this list originate from one sample, sequenced in a study of T cell clonality in common variable immunodeficiency. TCRdb keeps only in-frame clones here, not all; method: immunoSEQ multiplex PCR. The sample contains fewer than 75,000 clones, none of them singletons. Sequencing was carried out using peripheral blood mononuclear cells. These receptors all come from a person aged 18 to 75 in good health.

In this sample, this clone turned up many times. The read ends 3 residues before the CDR3 terminus; that terminus is restored from the germline J gene. This chain uses TRBV12-3 or TRBV12-4 with TRBJ2-3; D is undetermined. This CDR3 contains 14 residues. Trimming cost V 1 base and J 2 bases, with 7 bases left between them. The sequenced CDR3 bases are TGTGCCAGCAGTTTAGAACTTGACACAGATACG. It yields the protein CASSLELDTDT. The whole CDR3 region reads CASSLELDTDTQYF.

This clone was counted many times. The read ends 3 residues early relative to the CDR3; the germline J gene fills the gap. The rearrangement joins TRBV14 to TRBJ2-5; D unclear. Germline CDR1 reads SGHDN; CDR2 reads FVKESK. V was shortened by 0 bases and J by 6 bases, with 14 bases between the two germline ends. The CDR3 sequence is 15 residues long. The CDR3 loop is CASSQDVTVFKTQYF. Incomplete CDR3 DNA: TGTGCCAGCAGCCAAGATGTAACTGTTTTTAAGACC.